This T cell receptor beta chain was identified during a study of T cell responses to AZD1222 COVID-19 vaccine. Study-wide results and caveats: Spike-spanning, vaccine-associated CD4 TCRs were dominant at 160-218 and 743-854.

The data were produced by immunoSEQ multiplex PCR, yet TCRdb's version contains in-frame clones alone and is incomplete. The top ten hold over 4% of the sample, which has around 140,000 clones, approximately 90% seen once. A word on this clone: No antigen is known for it.

This TCR came from an adult who received the AZD1222 COVID-19 vaccine. Sample: peripheral blood, taken 28 days after the second AZD1222 dose.

The CDR3: CASSQDGVAGRGYTF. The CDR3 DNA reads as TGTGCCAGCAGCCAAGATGGGGTGGCGGGCAGGGGCTACACCTTC. The chain uses TRBV3-1 (or the pseudogene TRBV3-2) and TRBJ1-2; no clear D gene. V was pared by 0 bases and J by 8 bases, with 16 bases between. The CDR3 has 15 residues. CDR1 and CDR2 from the germline V gene are LGHDT and YNNKEL (reference sequence).